The 24 T cell receptor beta chains below all came from one sample that was sequenced in a study of T cell responses to AZD1222 COVID-19 vaccine. TCRdb's table, derived via immunoSEQ multiplex PCR, lists solely in-frame clones and lacks some. The table has approximately 200,000 clones, about 94% seen once; the top ten hold roughly 10%. This specimen was peripheral blood, taken on day 0 of AZD1222 vaccination. The receptors here all came from an adult in good health.

The chain carries TRBV10-3 and TRBJ2-5; TRBD2 aligns across 13 bases. J was trimmed by 5 bases and V by 0 bases; bases with no gene match: 3. The CDR3 is 16 residues long. CDR1 ENHRY and CDR2 SYGVKD come from the germline V gene. The DNA for the CDR3 is TGTGCCATCAGTGAGTCGGGACTAGCGGGAAGGGAGACCCAGTACTTC. Translating it yields CAISESGLAGRETQYF.

This sequence joins TRBV6-5 and TRBJ2-7, with TRBD2 as a possible D gene (5 bases). The CDR3 runs to 15 residues. CDR1 and CDR2 from the germline V gene are MNHEY and SVGAGI. The V gene lost 0 bases and the J gene lost 3 bases, with 12 bases spanning the gap. The CDR3 coding sequence is TGTGCCAGCAGTTACTCTAGCCTAGCCGGCTACGAGCAGTACTTC. Protein product: CASSYSSLAGYEQYF.

This chain connects TRBV7-3 to TRBJ2-2, with a possible D match to TRBD2 (6 bases). This CDR3 spans 15 amino acids. V was trimmed by 3 bases and J by 1 base, leaving 9 bases between them. Germline CDR1 reads SGHTA; CDR2 reads FQGTGA. The CDR3 protein is CASSLQRVNTGELFF. DNA of the CDR3: TGTGCCAGCAGCTTGCAGCGGGTGAACACCGGGGAGCTGTTTTTT.

The gene calls are TRBV30 and TRBJ1-2; the D is unclear. The germline V gene has CDR1 GTSNPN and CDR2 SVGIG (reference sequence). Trimming stripped 2 bases from V and 4 bases from J, with 5 bases between. The CDR3 has 11 amino acids. Here the CDR3 DNA reads TGTGCCTGGAGTATCGGCTATGGCTACACCTTC. Encoded protein: CAWSIGYGYTF.

CDR3 region: CASSRRPLDNEQFF. As DNA, the CDR3 is TGCGCCAGCAGTCGGCGGCCCCTGGACAATGAGCAGTTCTTC. The J gene is TRBJ2-1, the V gene TRBV10-1; D is undetermined. Trimming left V 5 bases short and J 5 bases short, with 13 bases between. Germline lookup yields CDR1 WNHNN and CDR2 SYGVQD (reference sequence). This CDR3 contains 14 residues.

This chain links TRBV23-1 with TRBJ2-7, with D possibly TRBD2 on 6 matching bases. TRBV23-1 is an ORF, and what it does is uncertain. V was pared by 4 bases and J by 2 bases, with 12 bases between. This CDR3 contains 14 residues. The CDR3 region has the DNA TGCGCCAGCAGTCGGTCCGGCGGGACCTACGAGCAGTACTTC. Translating gives CASSRSGGTYEQYF.

The rearrangement links TRBV2 to TRBJ2-7; D tentatively reads TRBD1 or TRBD2 (6 bases each). V lost 0 bases and J 7 bases, leaving 16 bases between the germline ends. The CDR3 length is 15 residues. Per germline, CDR1 SNHLY and CDR2 FYNNEI. The DNA for the CDR3 is TGTGCCAGCAGTGAAGCAAGGGGGGAGTCGAGTGAGCAGTACTTC. This gives the protein CASSEARGESSEQYF. The variable domain in full, completed from reference TRBV2 and TRBJ2-7, reads EPEVTQTPSHQVTQMGQEVILRCVPISNHLYFYWYRQILGQKVEFLVSFYNNEISEKSEIFDDQFSVERPDGSNFTLKIRSTKLEDSAMYFCASSEARGESSEQYFGPGTRLTVT.

V gene TRBV6-5 combines with J gene TRBJ2-7; perhaps TRBD2 as D (7 bases). CDR3 length equals 15 residues. In germline, CDR1 is MNHEY, CDR2 SVGAGI. Trimming removed 6 bases at V and 1 base at J, with 16 bases between. DNA for the CDR3: TGTGCCAGCAGACCCGGCCGGGGGGCTTCCTACGAGCAGTACTTC. Its translation is CASRPGRGASYEQYF.

The sample holds a few counts of this clone. V usage is TRBV19 and J usage is TRBJ2-1, with D perhaps matching TRBD2 (5 bases). CDR1 is LNHDA, CDR2 SQIVND, per germline (reference sequence). V was shortened by 6 bases and J by 10 bases, with 13 bases between the two germline ends. The CDR3 spans 12 residues. CDR3 protein: CASSDLGLEQFF. CDR3 coding DNA: TGTGCCAGTAGCGACCTTGGACTCGAGCAGTTCTTC.

This clone has only one observation. The chain is built from TRBV19 and TRBJ1-1; D perhaps matches TRBD1 (5 bases). V lost 0 bases, J lost 3 bases, and 14 bases lay in between. In germline, CDR1 is LNHDA, CDR2 SQIVND (reference sequence). The CDR3 spans 16 residues. CDR3 loop: CASSIDSPGGHTEAFF. The CDR3 region has the DNA TGTGCCAGTAGTATAGATTCCCCTGGGGGTCACACTGAAGCTTTCTTT.

This chain connects TRBV5-1 to TRBJ1-2; D remains unclear. In germline, CDR1 is SGHRS, CDR2 YFSETQ. The CDR3 has 15 amino acids. Trimming left V 0 bases short and J 8 bases short, with 17 bases between. The CDR3: CASSLVSGPWVGYTF. Here the CDR3 DNA reads TGCGCCAGCAGCTTGGTCTCAGGCCCTTGGGTCGGCTACACCTTC.

This clone was seen just once. The J gene is TRBJ2-7, the V gene TRBV10-2, with 7 bases that match TRBD1. CDR1 and CDR2 (germline): WSHSY, SAAADI. The V and J ends lost 6 bases and 2 bases, in that order; junction bases with no gene match: 10. The CDR3 runs 15 residues. This chain's CDR3 is CASRMTGKRPYEQYF. The CDR3 nucleotides read TGCGCCAGCAGGATGACAGGGAAGAGGCCCTACGAGCAGTACTTC.

The chain has TRBV6-5 and TRBJ1-2; D remains ambiguous. V gave up 6 bases and J gave up 4 bases, with 12 bases separating them. Germline CDR1 reads MNHEY; CDR2 reads SVGAGI. The CDR3 runs to 13 residues. CDR3 in DNA: TGTGCCAGCAGGCCTGACCCGGCCTATGGCTACACCTTC. Translation gives CASRPDPAYGYTF.

V usage is TRBV19 and J usage is TRBJ1-1; no definite D call. CDR1 is LNHDA and CDR2 is SQIVND in the germline V gene (reference sequence). The CDR3 spans 11 residues. V was clipped by 7 bases and J by 5 bases, with 8 bases between them. CDR3 in DNA: TGTGCCAGTAAAAAGGAGACTGAAGCTTTCTTT. Translated, it gives CASKKETEAFF. Full variable domain (remainder filled in from reference TRBV19 and TRBJ1-1): DGGITQSPKYLFRKEGQNVTLSCEQNLNHDAMYWYRQDPGQGLRLIYYSQIVNDFQKGDIAEGYSVSREKKESFPLTVTSAQKNPTAFYLCASKKETEAFFGQGTRLTVV.

This clone turned up a few times. The chain couples TRBV28 to TRBJ1-4, with D unresolved. The germline gives CDR1 MDHEN, CDR2 SYDVKM. The V end lost 6 bases, the J end lost 10 bases, and 12 bases lay between the germline ends. The CDR3 spans 12 residues. The DNA for the CDR3 is TGTGCCAGCAGCCCTCCCCGCGGAAAACTGTTTTTT. It is translated as CASSPPRGKLFF. Using reference TRBV28 and TRBJ1-4 for the parts outside the CDR3, the full variable domain is DVKVTQSSRYLVKRTGEKVFLECVQDMDHENMFWYRQDPGLGLRLIYFSYDVKMKEKGDIPEGYSVSREKKERFSLILESASTNQTSMYLCASSPPRGKLFFGSGTQLSVL.

This chain links TRBV19 with TRBJ1-2; 9 nucleotides match TRBD1. V trimming: 1 base; J trimming: 2 bases; junction bases outside the gene matches: 5. The CDR3 covers 16 residues. The V gene's germline CDR1 is LNHDA and CDR2 SQIVND (reference sequence). CDR3 sequence (DNA): TGTGCCAGTAGTATAGTCCCGGGACAGGGCAACTATGGCTACACCTTC. Encoded protein: CASSIVPGQGNYGYTF.

Remarks on this clone: At one boundary the junction diverges from the germline segment, which might be a read error. The V gene is TRBV29-1, the J gene TRBJ2-3; D is ambiguous. From germline, CDR1 is SQVTM and CDR2 ANQGSEA. The CDR3 has 13 residues. DNA of the CDR3: TGCAGCGTTCAAGATGAGAATTGGGATACGCAGTATTTT. Its protein is CSVQDENWDTQYF.

The rearrangement joins TRBV9 to TRBJ2-1; tentative D call: TRBD2 (6 bases). The CDR3 length is 16 residues. V lost 4 bases and J lost 0, with 14 bases in between. Germline CDR1 reads SGDLS; CDR2 reads YYNGEE. CDR3 region: CASSSRGTSSYNEQFF. CDR3 nucleotides: TGTGCCAGCAGCTCCCGGGGGACCAGCTCCTACAATGAGCAGTTCTTC.

The chain employs TRBV28 and TRBJ1-1; the match to TRBD1 covers 7 bases. From germline, CDR1 is MDHEN and CDR2 SYDVKM. The CDR3 is 16 residues long. The V and J ends lost 5 bases and 0 bases, in that order; junction bases with no gene match: 9. The CDR3 sequence is CASSRPGTVMNTEAFF. Here the CDR3 DNA reads TGTGCCAGCAGTCGTCCCGGGACAGTAATGAACACTGAAGCTTTCTTT.

The chain carries TRBV9 and TRBJ2-7; D possibly matches TRBD1 or TRBD2 (6 bases each). CDR1 and CDR2 from the germline V gene are SGDLS and YYNGEE. V lost 0 bases and J 4 bases, leaving 11 bases between the germline ends. This CDR3 spans 14 amino acids. The CDR3 nucleotides are TGTGCCAGCAGCGTAGGGGGGGCTACTTACGAGCAGTACTTC. It specifies CASSVGGATYEQYF.

The chain uses TRBV7-8 and TRBJ2-2; D not certain. The CDR3 has 15 amino acids. V lost 5 bases to trimming and J lost 2 bases, with 12 bases between them. Germline lookup yields CDR1 SGHVS and CDR2 FQNEAQ. The chain's CDR3 is CASSRADSNTGELFF. CDR3 DNA sequence: TGTGCCAGCAGCCGGGCAGACTCTAACACCGGGGAGCTGTTTTTT.

This sequence joins TRBV5-6 and TRBJ2-7; 10 bases fit TRBD2. The CDR3 spans 17 residues. Germline V CDR1 and CDR2: SGHDT, YYEEEE. V lost 0 bases and J lost 4; bases outside the gene matches: 10. The CDR3, as DNA: TGTGCCAGCAGCTTGGCGGCCATGGCTAGCGGGAGTTACGAGCAGTACTTC. It is translated as CASSLAAMASGSYEQYF.

The chain combines TRBV19 with TRBJ2-7; D is undetermined. This CDR3 region has 15 residues. Germline V gives CDR1 LNHDA, CDR2 SQIVND (reference sequence). The V gene lost 3 bases and the J gene lost 0 bases, with 12 bases spanning the gap. The CDR3 region is CASSIIHASSYEQYF. The CDR3 nucleotides are TGTGCCAGTAGTATTATACACGCGAGCTCCTACGAGCAGTACTTC.

This chain links TRBV9 with TRBJ1-1; weak D call: TRBD1 (6 bases). CDR3 size: 14 residues. V lost 0 bases and J lost 1, with 7 bases in between. The V gene's germline CDR1 is SGDLS and CDR2 YYNGEE. In nucleotides, the CDR3 is TGTGCCAGCAGCGTAGGGGGGCCGAACACTGAAGCTTTCTTT. It encodes CASSVGGPNTEAFF.